This entry lists 19 T cell receptor beta chains sequenced from one sample in a study of cytomegalovirus exposure and HLA in healthy donors. Primers for the PCR totalled 60 Vbeta and 13 Jbeta. TCRdb's copy holds only in-frame clones and misses some; the assay was immunoSEQ multiplex PCR. The table shows 110,000 to 150,000 clones, with over 70% occurring only once. The sequenced sample was PBMCs. The receptors were sampled from a middle-aged man in good health and CMV-seronegative.

This CDR3 reads CASSLERGLRTEAFF. CDR3 coding DNA: TGTGCCAGCAGCTTAGAGAGGGGGTTGAGGACTGAAGCTTTCTTT. J is TRBJ1-1 and V is TRBV11-2; D is perhaps TRBD1 (6 bases). CDR1 and CDR2 (germline): SGHAT, FQNNGV. The CDR3 runs to 15 residues. Trimming cost V 0 bases and J 5 bases, with 13 bases left between them. The full variable domain, its missing parts supplied by reference TRBV11-2 and TRBJ1-1, is EAGVAQSPRYKIIEKRQSVAFWCNPISGHATLYWYQQILGQGPKLLIQFQNNGVVDDSQLPKDRFSAERLKGVDSTLKIQPAKLEDSAVYLCASSLERGLRTEAFFGQGTRLTVV.

This rearrangement joins TRBV19 to TRBJ1-2; 8 bases are shared with TRBD1. The CDR3 covers 15 residues. The V gene's germline CDR1 is LNHDA and CDR2 SQIVND (reference sequence). V trimming: 3 bases; J trimming: 0 bases; junction bases outside the gene matches: 3. The DNA of the CDR3 is TGTGCCAGTAGTATTGGGACAGGAGCTAACTATGGCTACACCTTC. Translated: CASSIGTGANYGYTF.

The chain combines TRBV5-1 with TRBJ2-2; 7 nucleotides align to TRBD2. CDR3 length: 16 amino acids. The V gene end was trimmed by 0 bases and the J gene end by 3 bases; junction bases not matched to a gene: 5. Per germline, CDR1 SGHRS and CDR2 YFSETQ. For the CDR3, the DNA is TGCGCCAGCAGCTTGGGCTCGGGGGGACACACCGGGGAGCTGTTTTTT. This codes for CASSLGSGGHTGELFF.

This chain uses TRBV27 with TRBJ1-5; tentative D call: TRBD1 (5 bases). Germline assignment: CDR1 MNHEY and CDR2 SMNVEV (reference sequence). Trimming shortened V by 6 bases and J by 1 base, and 16 bases separated the two germline ends. The CDR3 extends over 16 amino acids. The CDR3 sequence is CASSPSRVRSNQPQHF. The CDR3 DNA is TGTGCCAGCAGCCCTTCCAGGGTTAGAAGCAATCAGCCCCAGCATTTT.

The chain uses TRBV6-5 and TRBJ2-7; 9 bases fit TRBD2. The closer fit of TRBJ2-1 to the DNA end suggests the J call may be wrong. Germline V gives CDR1 MNHEY, CDR2 SVGAGI. This CDR3 is 15 amino acids long. In nucleotides, the CDR3 is TGTGCCAGCAGTTACCGGGCTAGCGGGGACAATGAGCAGTTCTTC. This codes for CASSYRASGDNEQFF.

This sequence joins TRBV30 and TRBJ1-2, with D perhaps TRBD1 (6 bases). V gave up 5 bases and J gave up 6 bases, with 7 bases separating them. This CDR3 has 10 residues. Germline V gene sequence: CDR1 GTSNPN, CDR2 SVGIG (reference sequence). CDR3 sequence reads: CAWGQNGYTF. The CDR3 DNA reads TGTGCCTGGGGACAGAATGGCTACACCTTC.

This clone appeared once. The chain is built from TRBV10-3 and TRBJ2-1; TRBD2 is a possible D gene (6 bases). Germline lookup yields CDR1 ENHRY and CDR2 SYGVKD. This CDR3 region has 14 residues. V was cut by 9 bases and J by 4 bases, with 16 bases left in between. The CDR3 reads CAMGGSSSYNEQFF. The CDR3 DNA is TGTGCCATGGGGGGATCATCTAGTTACAATGAGCAGTTCTTC.

The chain employs TRBV4-1 and TRBJ1-2; no clear D gene. Germline V gene sequence: CDR1 MGHRA, CDR2 YSYEKL. The germline V and J ends were trimmed by 0 bases and 5 bases, with 7 bases remaining between them. The CDR3 loop spans 13 amino acids. CDR3 protein: CASSQDEWYGYTF. The DNA of the CDR3 is TGCGCCAGCAGCCAAGATGAGTGGTATGGCTACACCTTC.

V gene TRBV5-4 combines with J gene TRBJ2-7; 12 bases are shared with TRBD1. The germline CDR1 and CDR2 sequences are SGHNT and YYREEE (reference sequence). This CDR3 is built from 14 residues. The junction had 6 bases not matched to a gene; V was cut back by 4 bases and J by 7 bases. CDR3 DNA sequence: TGTGCCAGCAGCATCCGGGACAGGGGGCAGGAGCAGTACTTC. It is translated as CASSIRDRGQEQYF. Full variable domain (rest looked up from reference TRBV5-4 and TRBJ2-7): ETGVTQSPTHLIKTRGQQVTLRCSSQSGHNTVSWYQQALGQGPQFIFQYYREEENGRGNFPPRFSGLQFPNYSSELNVNALELDDSALYLCASSIRDRGQEQYFGPGTRLTVT.

Turning to this clone: Within the sample, other DNA sequences also encode this same CDR3. The rearrangement joins TRBV30 to TRBJ1-6; TRBD1 might be the D (6 bases). Germline loops: CDR1 GTSNPN, CDR2 SVGIG (reference sequence). With 4 bases removed from V and 7 bases from J, the gap between germline ends came to 11 bases. The CDR3 totals 13 residues. The CDR3 protein is CAWIEQGNSPLHF. In DNA form, the CDR3 reads TGTGCCTGGATTGAACAGGGAAATTCACCCCTCCACTTT.

The V gene is TRBV6-5, the J gene TRBJ1-6; 8 nucleotides line up with TRBD1. The J segment lost 9 bases and the V segment lost 6 bases, leaving 4 bases of the junction unmatched. The CDR3 is made up of 13 amino acids. CDR1 and CDR2 (germline): MNHEY, SVGAGI. In DNA, the CDR3 is TGTGCCAGCAGCAGGGGGCGTATTTCACCCCTCCACTTT. It specifies CASSRGRISPLHF.

The chain employs TRBV2 and TRBJ2-1, with D possibly TRBD2 on 6 matching bases. This CDR3 is built from 15 residues. The V gene lost 3 bases and the J gene lost 2 bases, with 11 bases spanning the gap. Germline CDR1 and CDR2: SNHLY and FYNNEI. For the CDR3, the DNA is TGTGCCAGCAGTGAGGGGACTCCAACCTACAATGAGCAGTTCTTC. Protein sequence: CASSEGTPTYNEQFF.

The chain combines TRBV5-4 with TRBJ1-2; possible D gene TRBD1, 5 bases. CDR1 is SGHNT, CDR2 YYREEE, per germline (reference sequence). The CDR3 totals 14 residues. Trimming removed 4 bases from V and 8 bases from J, with 18 bases in between. The CDR3 is CASSQMTDLYGYTF. CDR3 in DNA: TGTGCCAGCAGCCAAATGACAGATCTATACGGCTACACCTTC.

This clone was picked up one time. The chain employs TRBV5-1 and TRBJ1-6; TRBD1 might be the D (5 bases). CDR3 length: 14 residues. The V end was cut by 4 bases, the J end by 1 base, with 6 bases between. CDR1 SGHRS and CDR2 YFSETQ come from the germline V gene. This CDR3 reads CASSGASYNSPLHF. The CDR3 DNA sequence: TGCGCCAGCAGCGGGGCGTCCTATAATTCACCCCTCCACTTT.

The rearrangement joins TRBV7-9 to TRBJ1-2, with TRBD1 as a possible D gene (6 bases). Germline V CDR1 and CDR2: SEHNR, FQNEAQ (reference sequence). This CDR3 has 16 residues. The V gene lost 4 bases and the J gene lost 0 bases, with 15 bases spanning the gap. This chain's CDR3 is CASSSIGQTPNYGYTF. DNA of the CDR3: TGTGCCAGCAGCTCGATTGGACAGACTCCTAACTATGGCTACACCTTC.

The chain is built from TRBV9 and TRBJ2-5; TRBD2 agrees at 7 bases. This CDR3 contains 16 residues. V trimming: 1 base; J trimming: 5 bases; junction bases outside the gene matches: 11. Germline V gene lookup returns CDR1 SGDLS and CDR2 YYNGEE. The CDR3, as DNA: TGTGCCAGCAGCGTACTACTCGGGGAGGGTAGGGAGACCCAGTACTTC. Protein sequence: CASSVLLGEGRETQYF.

The V call is TRBV7-8, the J call TRBJ1-1; possible D gene TRBD1, 5 bases. The CDR3 loop spans 14 amino acids. V lost 4 bases and J 3 bases, leaving 12 bases between the germline ends. Germline V gene sequence: CDR1 SGHVS, CDR2 FQNEAQ. CDR3 region: CASSSTGGDTEAFF. In DNA, the CDR3 is TGTGCCAGCAGCTCGACTGGGGGGGACACTGAAGCTTTCTTT. The variable domain in full, completed from reference TRBV7-8 and TRBJ1-1, reads GAGVSQSPRYKVAKRGQDVALRCDPISGHVSLFWYQQALGQGPEFLTYFQNEAQLDKSGLPSDRFFAERPEGSVSTLKIQRTQQEDSAVYLCASSSTGGDTEAFFGQGTRLTVV.

This sequence joins TRBV28 and TRBJ2-5, with 11 bases aligning to TRBD2. Looked up from germline, CDR1 is MDHEN and CDR2 is SYDVKM. The junction had 4 bases not matched to a gene; V was cut back by 5 bases and J by 5 bases. CDR3 length equals 14 residues. CDR3 sequence (DNA): TGTGCCAGCAGTCCCCGACTAGCGGGGGAGACCCAGTACTTC. Translating gives CASSPRLAGETQYF.

This sequence joins TRBV5-1 and TRBJ2-5; 10 positions agree with TRBD2. The CDR3 contains 19 residues. Germline values: CDR1 SGHRS, CDR2 YFSETQ. J gave up 2 bases and V 3 bases, and 16 bases lay outside the gene matches. The CDR3 loop is CASSWGDQRGGPGQETQYF. In nucleotides, the CDR3 is TGCGCCAGCAGCTGGGGGGACCAGCGGGGGGGCCCAGGGCAAGAGACCCAGTACTTC.